These 32 T cell receptor beta chains were sequenced from one sample in a study of T-cell reconstitution after alpha-beta-depleted transplantation in children. Unique molecular identifiers featured in how the TCRbeta library was prepared. TCRdb called the PCR reads again in MiXCR, with one record for every CDR3 protein. The sample consists of tens of thousands of distinct CDR3 sequences, roughly 5.7% of them appearing once. This specimen consisted of PBMCs, mostly from graft donor cells, obtained 180 days after TCRalphabeta/CD19-depleted stem cell transplant. The receptors here all came from a male patient aged 5 to 17 who had a stem cell transplant for acute myeloid leukemia, so the T cells may come from the graft donor.

This clonotype was detected ten times or more. CDR3 nucleotide sequence: TGTGCCTGGGCGGGGTACACTGAAGCTTTCTTT. Amino acids: CAWAGYTEAFF. The chain has TRBV30 and TRBJ1-1; D uncertain. Germline V gene sequence: CDR1 GTSNPN, CDR2 SVGIG (reference sequence). The V end lost 5 bases, the J end lost 3 bases, and 7 bases lay between the germline ends. The CDR3 spans 11 residues.

In its sample, this clonotype was seen many times. The rearrangement links TRBV3-1 to TRBJ1-2; D is unclear. V shed 0 bases and J shed 0 bases, with 11 bases lying between them. This CDR3 has 16 amino acids. CDR1 is LGHDT, CDR2 YNNKEL, per germline (reference sequence). The CDR3 sequence: CASSQEGVQANYGYTF. The CDR3 bases are TGTGCCAGCAGCCAAGAAGGCGTCCAGGCTAACTATGGCTACACCTTC.

This clonotype has at least ten counts. This rearrangement joins TRBV28 to TRBJ2-5, with 10 bases matching TRBD2. Unmatched junction bases numbered 8, after V lost 2 bases and J lost 5 bases. In germline, CDR1 is MDHEN, CDR2 SYDVKM. The CDR3 runs 16 residues. The CDR3 reads CASSLRLAGAPETQYF. The CDR3 coding sequence is TGTGCCAGCAGTTTAAGGCTAGCGGGAGCCCCCGAGACCCAGTACTTC.

This sequence joins TRBV19 and TRBJ2-1; maybe TRBD1 (7 bases). CDR3 length: 13 amino acids. Germline-derived CDR1 and CDR2 are LNHDA and SQIVND (reference sequence). V gave up 6 bases and J gave up 7 bases, with 13 bases separating them. CDR3 nucleotide sequence: TGTGCCAGTAGGGCCGCAGGGGGGAATGAGCAGTTCTTC. It translates to CASRAAGGNEQFF.

This clonotype was detected ten times or more. V usage is TRBV12-3 or TRBV12-4 and J usage is TRBJ2-2; unclear D gene. Deletions cut 6 bases from V and 1 base from J, with 6 bases between. The CDR3 extends over 13 amino acids. The CDR3 bases are TGTGCCAGCAGGGGGTTGAACACCGGGGAGCTGTTTTTT. Its translation: CASRGLNTGELFF.

This sequence joins TRBV30 and TRBJ2-2, with 7 positions matching TRBD2. J lost 2 bases, V lost 7 bases, and 10 bases had no gene match. The CDR3 covers 15 residues. Looked up from germline, CDR1 is GTSNPN and CDR2 is SVGIG (reference sequence). The CDR3 is CASCLSSGNTGELFF. CDR3 nucleotides: TGTGCCTCCTGCCTATCTAGCGGCAACACCGGGGAGCTGTTTTTT.

This clonotype was found many times. The rearrangement joins TRBV7-9 to TRBJ2-3, with unresolved D. The germline V and J ends were trimmed by 5 bases and 2 bases, with 17 bases remaining between them. Germline CDR1 and CDR2: SEHNR and FQNEAQ (reference sequence). CDR3 length: 16 residues. The CDR3 loop is CASSTTATRYTDTQYF. The DNA for the CDR3 is TGTGCCAGCAGCACCACAGCGACCAGATACACAGATACGCAGTATTTT.

This clonotype was counted many times. The rearrangement links TRBV5-1 to TRBJ2-1; TRBD1 or TRBD2 may be the D gene (6 bases each). This CDR3 is built from 12 residues. Germline CDR1 SGHRS, CDR2 YFSETQ. V was cut by 4 bases and J by 10 bases, with 12 bases left in between. The CDR3 nucleotides are TGCGCCAGCAGCCTGGTGGGGGGCGAGCAGTTCTTC. Translated: CASSLVGGEQFF.

This clonotype was counted at least ten times. The chain couples TRBV11-2 to TRBJ2-3, with 7 bases fitting TRBD1. Per the germline V gene, CDR1 is SGHAT and CDR2 is FQNNGV. The CDR3 spans 15 residues. Trimming at V came to 5 bases and at J to 2 bases, leaving 7 bases not matched to a gene. The CDR3 DNA reads TGTGCCAGCAGCCAGCCTGACAGGGCCACAGATACGCAGTATTTT. It yields the protein CASSQPDRATDTQYF.

This clonotype has ten or more counts. The chain recombines TRBV6-5 with TRBJ1-1; D not resolved. The CDR3 runs 13 residues. V lost 0 bases and J 1 base, leaving 3 bases between the germline ends. Germline CDR1 is MNHEY and CDR2 is SVGAGI. The CDR3, as DNA: TGTGCCAGCAGTTACTCTGAGAACACTGAAGCTTTCTTT. It is translated as CASSYSENTEAFF.

In this sample, this clonotype turned up many times. This rearrangement joins TRBV6-5 to TRBJ1-1; TRBD1 is a possible D gene (6 bases). The CDR3 consists of 14 residues. Germline V gene sequence: CDR1 MNHEY, CDR2 SVGAGI. Trimming removed 0 bases at V and 3 bases at J, with 8 bases between. The CDR3 loop is CASSYSYRDTEAFF. The CDR3 DNA reads as TGTGCCAGCAGTTACTCATACAGGGACACTGAAGCTTTCTTT.

This clonotype was detected many times. The genes are TRBV19 and TRBJ2-2; possible D gene TRBD1, 5 bases. Germline V gene lookup returns CDR1 LNHDA and CDR2 SQIVND (reference sequence). There are 15 residues in the CDR3. V was clipped by 7 bases and J by 6 bases, with 18 bases between them. For the CDR3, the DNA is TGTGCCAGTATTGGGAACAGGCTCGGCCCCGGGGAGCTGTTTTTT. Translation: CASIGNRLGPGELFF.

This clonotype was detected ten times or more. The CDR3 coding sequence is TGTGCCACCAGCGGAGGAGACAGGGGGCGGTACGAGCAGTACTTC. Protein: CATSGGDRGRYEQYF. The gene calls are TRBV15 and TRBJ2-7; TRBD1 aligns across 10 bases. There are 15 residues in the CDR3. Per the germline V gene, CDR1 is LNHNV and CDR2 is YYDKDF (reference sequence). J gave up 4 bases and V 5 bases, and 8 bases lay outside the gene matches.

This clonotype showed up many times. The V and J genes are TRBV29-1 and TRBJ2-2; D is undetermined. Trimming stripped 4 bases from V and 1 base from J, with 7 bases between. The germline CDR1 and CDR2 sequences are SQVTM and ANQGSEA. This CDR3 is 13 amino acids long. The DNA for the CDR3 is TGCAGCGTTGGGCAGAAGAACACCGGGGAGCTGTTTTTT. This translates into CSVGQKNTGELFF.

In its sample, this clonotype was seen many times. The chain couples TRBV6-5 to TRBJ2-4, with 10 bases identical to TRBD2. The CDR3 is made up of 20 amino acids. The J segment lost 1 base and the V segment lost 0 bases, leaving 12 bases of the junction unmatched. CDR1 is MNHEY, CDR2 SVGAGI, per germline. CDR3 loop: CASSYSASGRGGAAKNIQYF. As DNA, the CDR3 is TGTGCCAGCAGTTACTCGGCTAGCGGGAGAGGGGGGGCGGCCAAAAACATTCAGTACTTC.

This clonotype has ten or more counts. V usage is TRBV28 and J usage is TRBJ2-5; TRBD1 matches at 7 bases. Germline loops: CDR1 MDHEN, CDR2 SYDVKM. The V and J ends lost 2 bases and 1 base, in that order; junction bases with no gene match: 1. CDR3 length: 14 residues. DNA of the CDR3: TGTGCCAGCAGTTTAGGGACAGTCCAAGAGACCCAGTACTTC. Protein sequence: CASSLGTVQETQYF.

This clonotype has a count of ten or more. CDR3 region: CASSVEQGPYEQYF. The CDR3 nucleotides are TGTGCCAGCAGCGTAGAGCAGGGCCCCTACGAGCAGTACTTC. The gene calls are TRBV9 and TRBJ2-7; D is perhaps TRBD1 (5 bases). The CDR3 consists of 14 residues. The ends were cut back, 0 bases at V and 2 bases at J, with 9 bases in the middle. Germline V lookup: CDR1 SGDLS, CDR2 YYNGEE.

This clonotype was seen repeatedly, ten times or more. The rearrangement uses TRBV12-3 or TRBV12-4 and TRBJ2-3, with a tentative D call TRBD2 (6 bases). The V and J ends lost 4 bases and 5 bases respectively, with 13 bases between them. CDR3 length equals 14 residues. The CDR3 DNA is TGTGCCAGCAGTTCCGGGGGAGGAGGAGATACGCAGTATTTT. Its translation is CASSSGGGGDTQYF.

This clonotype is judged medium-sized. The chain employs TRBV6-6 and TRBJ1-2; D gene uncertain. This CDR3 has 12 residues. The germline V gene encodes CDR1 MNHNY and CDR2 SVGAGI (reference sequence). Trimming took off 2 bases at V and 7 bases at J, with 8 bases between the two ends. The CDR3 DNA reads as TGTGCCAGCAGTTACGAAGAGGCTGGCTACACCTTC. Translated: CASSYEEAGYTF.

In its sample, this clonotype was seen many times. The chain joins TRBV20-1 to TRBJ2-5; no reliable D call. Germline V gene lookup returns CDR1 DFQATT and CDR2 SNEGSKA (reference sequence). CDR3 length: 14 residues. V was cut by 2 bases and J by 0 bases, with 10 bases left in between. This chain's CDR3 is CSARLGGNQETQYF. CDR3 sequence (DNA): TGCAGTGCTAGACTCGGCGGAAACCAAGAGACCCAGTACTTC.

This clonotype was observed many times. This chain joins TRBV27 and TRBJ2-7, with D perhaps matching TRBD1 or TRBD2 (5 bases each). Germline CDR1 MNHEY, CDR2 SMNVEV (reference sequence). The V end was cut by 8 bases, the J end by 5 bases, with 16 bases between. CDR3 length: 13 residues. The CDR3 bases are TGTGCCAGCGGGGGTTGGGGGAGCGACGAGCAGTACTTC. Translated, it gives CASGGWGSDEQYF.

This clonotype was counted ten times or more. The chain recombines TRBV20-1 with TRBJ1-5; D gene unclear. This CDR3 is built from 13 residues. Per germline, CDR1 DFQATT and CDR2 SNEGSKA (reference sequence). Trimming cost V 6 bases and J 2 bases, with 11 bases left between them. In DNA form, the CDR3 reads TGCAGTGCCTACACTGGGGGCAATCAGCCCCAGCATTTT. Translating gives CSAYTGGNQPQHF.

This clonotype was observed at least ten times. The chain is built from TRBV9 and TRBJ2-2; D ambiguous. V was cut by 0 bases and J by 4 bases, with 4 bases left in between. This CDR3 is 13 amino acids long. CDR1 is SGDLS and CDR2 is YYNGEE in the germline V gene. Here the CDR3 DNA reads TGTGCCAGCAGCGTAGGGGGCACCGGGGAGCTGTTTTTT. Its translation: CASSVGGTGELFF.

This clonotype has at least ten counts. The chain recombines TRBV5-1 with TRBJ1-3; D gene unclear. Germline CDR1 SGHRS, CDR2 YFSETQ. Deletions cut 0 bases from V and 3 bases from J, with 10 bases between. The length of the CDR3 is 15 residues. The CDR3 sequence is CASSLAWGFGNTIYF. The CDR3 DNA follows: TGCGCCAGCAGCTTGGCCTGGGGTTTTGGAAACACCATATATTTT.

This clonotype has at least ten counts. The chain has TRBV7-2 and TRBJ2-5; 12 positions match TRBD2. Germline V gene sequence: CDR1 SGHTA, CDR2 FQGNSA. CDR3 size: 16 residues. V shed 5 bases, J shed 5 bases, and the junction held 9 bases outside the gene matches. The CDR3 DNA reads as TGTGCCAGCAGCCCTCTAGCGGGAGGGCCGGGGGAGACCCAGTACTTC. It yields the protein CASSPLAGGPGETQYF. Filled out from reference TRBV7-2 and TRBJ2-5, the complete variable domain reads GAGVSQSPSNKVTEKGKDVELRCDPISGHTALYWYRQSLGQGLEFLIYFQGNSAPDKSGLPSDRFSAERTGGSVSTLTIQRTQQEDSAVYLCASSPLAGGPGETQYFGPGTRLLVL.

This clonotype has a count of ten or more. This chain joins TRBV30 and TRBJ2-4; 7 bases line up with TRBD2. Unmatched junction bases numbered 19, after V lost 0 bases and J lost 5 bases. The germline V gene has CDR1 GTSNPN and CDR2 SVGIG (reference sequence). CDR3 length: 19 amino acids. CDR3 sequence: CAWSVRASSGRVRENIQYF. Here the CDR3 DNA reads TGTGCCTGGAGTGTAAGAGCTAGTAGTGGGAGGGTACGGGAAAACATTCAGTACTTC.

This clonotype turned up a few times. The rearrangement uses TRBV29-1 and TRBJ2-7; D remains ambiguous. CDR3 length equals 10 residues. Trimming took off 6 bases at V and 7 bases at J, with 10 bases between the two ends. Germline lookup yields CDR1 SQVTM and CDR2 ANQGSEA. In nucleotides, the CDR3 is TGCAGCGTCTACCTCGGGGAGCAGTACTTC. It encodes CSVYLGEQYF.

This clonotype has at least ten counts. This chain links TRBV13 with TRBJ2-3; possibly TRBD2 for D (6 bases). Germline V gives CDR1 PRHDT, CDR2 FYEKMQ (reference sequence). CDR3 length: 16 residues. Trimming cost V 2 bases and J 1 base, with 13 bases left between them. CDR3 nucleotides: TGTGCCAGCAGCTTAATCGGACGGGAGCGCACAGATACGCAGTATTTT. This gives the protein CASSLIGRERTDTQYF.

This clonotype was observed at least ten times. This sequence joins TRBV20-1 and TRBJ2-1; D uncertain. Germline assignment: CDR1 DFQATT and CDR2 SNEGSKA (reference sequence). The CDR3 runs 13 residues. V was cut by 6 bases and J by 0 bases, with 9 bases left in between. The CDR3 loop reads CSAVWSSYNEQFF. The CDR3 DNA is TGCAGTGCCGTTTGGAGCTCCTACAATGAGCAGTTCTTC.

Ten or more counts support this clonotype. V usage is TRBV7-2 and J usage is TRBJ2-7, with D perhaps matching TRBD2 (5 bases). Germline loops: CDR1 SGHTA, CDR2 FQGNSA. Trimming removed 0 bases from V and 0 bases from J, with 9 bases in between. CDR3 size: 15 residues. In nucleotides, the CDR3 is TGTGCCAGCAGCTTAGCAGGGAGTAGCTCCTACGAGCAGTACTTC. Translating it yields CASSLAGSSSYEQYF. Together with reference TRBV7-2 and TRBJ2-7, the CDR3 gives the full variable domain: GAGVSQSPSNKVTEKGKDVELRCDPISGHTALYWYRQSLGQGLEFLIYFQGNSAPDKSGLPSDRFSAERTGGSVSTLTIQRTQQEDSAVYLCASSLAGSSSYEQYFGPGTRLTVT.

At least ten counts were recorded for this clonotype. The gene calls are TRBV20-1 and TRBJ2-3; D remains unclear. V lost 4 bases and J 8 bases, leaving 10 bases between the germline ends. This CDR3 region has 11 residues. The germline CDR1 and CDR2 sequences are DFQATT and SNEGSKA (reference sequence). The CDR3 sequence: CSAIESPTQYF. CDR3 coding DNA: TGCAGTGCTATAGAATCTCCTACGCAGTATTTT.

The sample holds many counts of this clonotype. The chain couples TRBV5-1 to TRBJ1-2; no clear D. The CDR3 runs 12 residues. The germline V gene encodes CDR1 SGHRS and CDR2 YFSETQ. V was shortened by 5 bases and J by 1 base, with 6 bases between the two germline ends. The DNA of the CDR3 is TGCGCCAGCAGAGGTCTTAACTATGGCTACACCTTC. Translating gives CASRGLNYGYTF.